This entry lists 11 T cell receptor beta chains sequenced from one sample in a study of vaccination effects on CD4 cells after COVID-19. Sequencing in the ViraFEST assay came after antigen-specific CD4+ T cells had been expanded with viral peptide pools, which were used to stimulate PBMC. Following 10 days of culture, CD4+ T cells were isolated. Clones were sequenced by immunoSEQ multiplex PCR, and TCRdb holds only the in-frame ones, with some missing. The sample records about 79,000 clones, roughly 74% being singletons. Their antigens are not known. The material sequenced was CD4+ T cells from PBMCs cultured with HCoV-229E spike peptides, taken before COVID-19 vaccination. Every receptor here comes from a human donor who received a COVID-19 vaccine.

In DNA, the CDR3 is TGCGCCAGCAGCCAAGATTGGGGGGAACTCCAAGAGACCCAGTACTTC. Protein: CASSQDWGELQETQYF. V is TRBV4-3 and J is TRBJ2-5, with D possibly being TRBD2 (6 bases). V was cut by 0 bases and J by 1 base, with 12 bases left in between. Germline assignment: CDR1 LGHNA and CDR2 YSLEER. This CDR3 is 16 amino acids long.

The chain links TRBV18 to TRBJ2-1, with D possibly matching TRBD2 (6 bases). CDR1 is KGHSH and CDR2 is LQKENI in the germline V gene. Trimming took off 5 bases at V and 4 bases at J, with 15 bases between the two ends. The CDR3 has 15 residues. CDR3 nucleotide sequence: TGTGCCAGCTCAACTGGACGGGGGAGATACAATGAGCAGTTCTTC. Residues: CASSTGRGRYNEQFF.

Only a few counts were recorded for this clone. The CDR3: CASSQSQTPRALHF. The CDR3 DNA reads as TGTGCCAGCAGCCAGAGTCAAACCCCTCGAGCCCTCCACTTT. The rearrangement links TRBV9 to TRBJ1-6, with unresolved D. The CDR3 has 14 amino acids. V lost 4 bases, J lost 14 bases, and 19 bases lay in between. Germline CDR1 is SGDLS and CDR2 is YYNGEE.

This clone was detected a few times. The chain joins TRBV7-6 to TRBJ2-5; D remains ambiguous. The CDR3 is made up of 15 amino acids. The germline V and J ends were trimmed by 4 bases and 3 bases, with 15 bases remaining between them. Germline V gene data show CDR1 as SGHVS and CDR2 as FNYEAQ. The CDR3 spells CASSYTAQTEETQYF. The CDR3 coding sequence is TGTGCCAGCAGCTATACAGCCCAGACTGAAGAGACCCAGTACTTC. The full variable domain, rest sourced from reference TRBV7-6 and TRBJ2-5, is GAGVSQSPRYKVTKRGQDVALRCDPISGHVSLYWYRQALGQGPEFLTYFNYEAQQDKSGLPNDRFSAERPEGSISTLTIQRTEQRDSAMYRCASSYTAQTEETQYFGPGTRLLVL.

DNA for the CDR3: TGTGCCAGCAGCTTGGTAGACGGACTGGGGGAGACCCAGTACTTC. Protein product: CASSLVDGLGETQYF. The chain uses TRBV5-6 and TRBJ2-5; weak D call: TRBD2 (5 bases). This CDR3 comprises 15 residues. Trimming removed 0 bases at V and 5 bases at J, with 14 bases between. Germline V CDR1 and CDR2: SGHDT, YYEEEE.

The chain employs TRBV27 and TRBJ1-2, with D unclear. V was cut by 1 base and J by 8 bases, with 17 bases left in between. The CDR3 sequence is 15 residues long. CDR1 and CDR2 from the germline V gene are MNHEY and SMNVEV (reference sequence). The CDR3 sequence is CASSLYFAGMEGYTF. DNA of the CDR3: TGTGCCAGCAGTTTATATTTCGCGGGTATGGAAGGCTACACCTTC.

The CDR3 sequence is CASSPNTQGSPLHF. The CDR3 DNA sequence: TGTGCCAGCTCACCGAACACCCAGGGCTCACCCCTCCACTTT. The V and J genes are TRBV18 and TRBJ1-6; maybe TRBD1 (5 bases). Germline lookup yields CDR1 KGHSH and CDR2 LQKENI. This CDR3 is built from 14 residues. V was cut by 3 bases and J by 10 bases, with 13 bases left in between.

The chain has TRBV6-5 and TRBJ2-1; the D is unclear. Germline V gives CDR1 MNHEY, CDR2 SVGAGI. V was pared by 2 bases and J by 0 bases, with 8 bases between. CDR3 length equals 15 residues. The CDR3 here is CASSYAQSSYNEQFF. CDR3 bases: TGTGCCAGCAGTTACGCGCAGAGCTCCTACAATGAGCAGTTCTTC.

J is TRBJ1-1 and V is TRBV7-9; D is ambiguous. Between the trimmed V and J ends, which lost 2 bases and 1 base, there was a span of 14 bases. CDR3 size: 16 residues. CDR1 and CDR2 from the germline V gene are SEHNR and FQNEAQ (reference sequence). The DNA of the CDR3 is TGTGCCAGCAGCTTACACCGGGCCCCGAAGAACACTGAAGCTTTCTTT. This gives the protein CASSLHRAPKNTEAFF.

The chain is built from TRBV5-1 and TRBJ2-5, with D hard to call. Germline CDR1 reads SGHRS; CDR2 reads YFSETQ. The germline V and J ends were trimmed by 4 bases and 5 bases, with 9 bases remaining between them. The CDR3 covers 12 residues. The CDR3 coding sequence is TGCGCCAGCAGCCCAGACTTTGAGACCCAGTACTTC. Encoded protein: CASSPDFETQYF.

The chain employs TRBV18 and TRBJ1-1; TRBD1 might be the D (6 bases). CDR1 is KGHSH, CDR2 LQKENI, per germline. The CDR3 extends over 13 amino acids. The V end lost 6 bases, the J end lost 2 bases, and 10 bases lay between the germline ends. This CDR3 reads CASSDGGNTEAFF. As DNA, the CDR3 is TGTGCCAGCTCCGATGGGGGCAACACTGAAGCTTTCTTT.